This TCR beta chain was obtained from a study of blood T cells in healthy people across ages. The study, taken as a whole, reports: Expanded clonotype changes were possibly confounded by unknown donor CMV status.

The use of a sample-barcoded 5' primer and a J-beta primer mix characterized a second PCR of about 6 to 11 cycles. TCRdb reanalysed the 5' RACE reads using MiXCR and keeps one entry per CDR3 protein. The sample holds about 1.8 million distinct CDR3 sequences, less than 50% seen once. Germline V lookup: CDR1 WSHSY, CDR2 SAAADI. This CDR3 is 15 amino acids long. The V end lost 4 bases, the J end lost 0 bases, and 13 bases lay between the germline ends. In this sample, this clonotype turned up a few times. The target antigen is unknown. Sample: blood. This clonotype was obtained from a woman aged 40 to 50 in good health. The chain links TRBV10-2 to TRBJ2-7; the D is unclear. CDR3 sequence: CASSAVPSISYEQYF. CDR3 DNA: TGCGCCAGCAGTGCGGTGCCATCCATCTCCTACGAGCAGTACTTC.